This passage covers 13 T cell receptor beta chains from one sample sequenced in a study of T-cell memory formation after mild COVID-19. TCRdb redid the calling of the 5' RACE reads with MiXCR, one entry per CDR3 protein. The sample gives 380,000 or so distinct CDR3 sequences, about 15% of which show up once; around a fifth is in the top ten. The material sequenced was PBMCs or a T cell subset sorted from them (not recorded which). These receptors were obtained from a man aged 18 to 35 who had mild COVID-19 (a few samples of this study predate the infection). Cell type and time point are not known.

V usage is TRBV18 and J usage is TRBJ1-6; D is undetermined. Trimming removed 0 bases from V and 9 bases from J, with 12 bases in between. Looked up from germline, CDR1 is KGHSH and CDR2 is LQKENI. The CDR3 is 15 amino acids. DNA for the CDR3: TGTGCCAGCTCACCACCGTCCCCGAGGCTTTCACCCCTCCACTTT. Translated: CASSPPSPRLSPLHF.

The genes are TRBV7-9 and TRBJ2-3; no firm D call. V was shortened by 10 bases and J by 3 bases, with 8 bases between the two germline ends. This CDR3 has 11 residues. Germline values: CDR1 SEHNR, CDR2 FQNEAQ (reference sequence). CDR3 loop: CAIFGTDTQYF. For the CDR3, the DNA is TGTGCCATCTTTGGGACAGATACGCAGTATTTT.

There are a few counts of this clonotype. CDR3 DNA sequence: TGTGCCAGCAGCGTAGGAGAGGGAGAACGGAACTATGGCTACACCTTC. Protein sequence: CASSVGEGERNYGYTF. The chain uses TRBV9 and TRBJ1-2; D ambiguous. The CDR3 length is 16 residues. Trimming left V 0 bases short and J 2 bases short, with 14 bases between. CDR1 and CDR2 from the germline V gene are SGDLS and YYNGEE.

This clonotype appeared many times. This chain joins TRBV4-1 and TRBJ2-3; no clear D. The germline V and J ends were trimmed by 1 base and 1 base, with 12 bases remaining between them. Germline V CDR1 and CDR2: MGHRA, YSYEKL. CDR3 length equals 16 residues. The CDR3 protein is CASSQVGRAGTDTQYF. CDR3 sequence (DNA): TGCGCCAGCAGCCAAGTCGGACGGGCCGGCACAGATACGCAGTATTTT.

In its sample, this clonotype was seen a few times. The J gene is TRBJ2-3, the V gene TRBV27, with D perhaps matching TRBD1 (8 bases). Germline V gene lookup returns CDR1 MNHEY and CDR2 SMNVEV (reference sequence). The CDR3 sequence is 15 residues long. V was pared by 6 bases and J by 0 bases, with 13 bases between. CDR3: CASRQGGVSTDTQYF. The DNA of the CDR3 is TGTGCCAGCAGACAGGGGGGGGTCAGCACAGATACGCAGTATTTT.

This clonotype was observed a few times. The rearrangement links TRBV4-3 to TRBJ1-1, with D possibly being TRBD1 (5 bases). The CDR3 covers 18 residues. Germline values: CDR1 LGHNA, CDR2 YSLEER. Trimming shortened V by 4 bases and J by 0 bases, and 21 bases separated the two germline ends. The CDR3 spells CASSPYAGSVGVNTEAFF. In DNA, the CDR3 is TGCGCCAGCAGCCCGTACGCGGGGAGCGTGGGGGTGAACACTGAAGCTTTCTTT.

Only a few counts were recorded for this clonotype. The chain recombines TRBV4-3 with TRBJ1-2; D not certain. Germline loops: CDR1 LGHNA, CDR2 YSLEER. Trimming took off 0 bases at V and 8 bases at J, with 16 bases between the two ends. The CDR3 has 15 amino acids. The DNA for the CDR3 is TGCGCCAGCAGCCAAGATTTTAGGGAAATCGAAGGCTACACCTTC. Amino acid sequence: CASSQDFREIEGYTF.

This clonotype was picked up a small number of times. The chain combines TRBV5-1 with TRBJ2-1; weak D call: TRBD1 (6 bases). Trimming took off 2 bases at V and 8 bases at J, with 11 bases between the two ends. Per the germline V gene, CDR1 is SGHRS and CDR2 is YFSETQ. The CDR3 covers 13 residues. The CDR3 region is CASSFGTYDEQFF. The CDR3 region has the DNA TGCGCCAGCAGCTTTGGGACATACGATGAGCAGTTCTTC.

The chain is built from TRBV7-9 and TRBJ2-5; 7 bases align to TRBD2. Losses at the gene ends were 3 bases for V and 4 bases for J; bases not matched to a gene: 11. Germline lookup yields CDR1 SEHNR and CDR2 FQNEAQ (reference sequence). The CDR3 has 16 residues. CDR3 region: CASSFRLAATRETQYF. CDR3 bases: TGTGCCAGCAGCTTTAGACTAGCCGCTACCCGAGAGACCCAGTACTTC.

The V gene is TRBV10-3, the J gene TRBJ1-5; D is unresolved. The CDR3 has 14 residues. Per germline, CDR1 ENHRY and CDR2 SYGVKD. V shed 3 bases and J shed 0 bases, with 6 bases lying between them. CDR3 residues: CAISDTNSNQPQHF. CDR3 coding DNA: TGTGCCATCAGTGACACAAATAGCAATCAGCCCCAGCATTTT.

The rearrangement links TRBV20-1 to TRBJ2-2, with 10 bases matching TRBD1. CDR3 length: 16 residues. CDR1 DFQATT and CDR2 SNEGSKA come from the germline V gene (reference sequence). Trimming took 6 bases from V and 6 from J; bases not matched to a gene: 13. CDR3 sequence (DNA): TGCAGTGCAACGCCGTGGGACAGGGGTGAGGCCGGGGAGCTGTTTTTT. Residues: CSATPWDRGEAGELFF.

Ten or more counts support this clonotype. The rearrangement joins TRBV4-3 to TRBJ2-1, with D perhaps given as TRBD1 or TRBD2 (7 bases each). This CDR3 has 16 amino acids. V was shortened by 3 bases and J by 4 bases, with 16 bases between the two germline ends. In germline, CDR1 is LGHNA, CDR2 YSLEER. The CDR3 coding sequence is TGCGCCAGCAGCCAGGGGGAGGGACAGCTTTACAATGAGCAGTTCTTC. This gives the protein CASSQGEGQLYNEQFF.

This chain joins TRBV5-1 and TRBJ2-3; D is uncertain. Germline V lookup: CDR1 SGHRS, CDR2 YFSETQ. V lost 1 base, J lost 0 bases, and 6 bases lay in between. This CDR3 has 14 residues. DNA for the CDR3: TGCGCCAGCAGCTTGATTCGAAGCACAGATACGCAGTATTTT. It is translated as CASSLIRSTDTQYF.